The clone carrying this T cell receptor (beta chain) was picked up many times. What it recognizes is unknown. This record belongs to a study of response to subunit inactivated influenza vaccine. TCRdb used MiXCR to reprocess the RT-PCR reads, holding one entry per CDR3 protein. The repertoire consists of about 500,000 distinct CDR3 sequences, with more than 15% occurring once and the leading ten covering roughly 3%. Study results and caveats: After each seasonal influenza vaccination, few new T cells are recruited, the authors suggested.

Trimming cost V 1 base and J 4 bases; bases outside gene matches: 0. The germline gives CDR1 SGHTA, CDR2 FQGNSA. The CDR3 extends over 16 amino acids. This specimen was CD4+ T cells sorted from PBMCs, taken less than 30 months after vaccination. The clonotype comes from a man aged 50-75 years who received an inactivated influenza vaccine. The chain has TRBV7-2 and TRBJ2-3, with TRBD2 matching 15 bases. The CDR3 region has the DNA TGTGCCAGCAGCTTAGGGACTAGCGGGAGGGCAGATACGCAGTATTTT. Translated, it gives CASSLGTSGRADTQYF.